This TCR beta chain was identified in a study of blood T cell repertoires in COVID-19 (dated by TCRdb to between 2020 and 2021). For context, the study as a whole: Samples covering the acute and convalescent phases of COVID-19 were provided by collaborators in the United States, Italy and Spain. The material from the prospective study consisted of cDNA or gDNA derived from T cells, B-cell-depleted T cells, or PBMCs. The dataset comprised deeply sampled blood TCRbeta repertoires from subjects exposed to, actively infected with, or recovered from COVID-19. A freely available public database, intended as a resource for researchers studying the immune response to SARS-CoV-2, is where the repertoires were released. Samples were obtained from the ongoing ImmuneRACE study (first 160 participants) and from some 1,200 subjects provided by 6 global collaborators. The sample metadata nearly always contained a de-identified subject ID, COVID-19 status, age in years and sex. HLA class I and class II types, where available, came from metadata supplied by the sample provider rather than from assay-based typing. General conclusions and limits of the study: The amount of clinical and demographic metadata varied by source and participant and was provided uncurated.

Enrolling through a virtual design, the prospective study's participants ranged in age from roughly 18 to 95 years and lived across about two dozen United States geographic areas. To assign participants to cohorts, the prospective study relied on clinical history that participants themselves reported in a screening survey and a study questionnaire. In the prospective study, whole blood, serum and a nasopharyngeal or oropharyngeal swab were collected from each participant by mobile phlebotomists. Participants in the prospective study had the option to provide additional blood draws and questionnaires over a roughly 2-month period. Blood samples from the prospective study were shipped frozen or at room temperature prior to DNA extraction. On this clone itself: Its binding antigen is unknown. No clone much larger than this one lies a single base away; base qualities are absent.

Reading from cysteine to phenylalanine, the CDR3 counts 14 amino acids. The sequence is cut down to CDR3 DNA, 42 bases in frame from base 1. V loses 6 bases at its end and J loses 5 bases; junction bases beyond the gene matches: 3. Based on the germline V gene (reference sequence), the CDR1 and CDR2 sequences are LNHDA and SQIVND. TCRbeta CDR3 regions were amplified from genomic DNA using the immunoSEQ Assay, a bias-controlled multiplex PCR. The study's own analysis went as follows. The number of nucleated cells in each sample was estimated by amplification of reference gene primers within the assay. To quantify the absolute abundance of each unique TCRbeta CDR3 rearrangement, sequence reads were collapsed and filtered. For each sample, productive Simpson clonality was calculated as the square root of Simpson's diversity index over productive rearrangements. TCRdb stores this immuneACCESS table with in-frame sequences only. Part of the clones is absent; in the studies checked, under half of the shortfall reflects unresolved V genes, and no reason is known for the rest. The D gene and trimming were derived from the DNA, and the V and J assignments and clone size from that table. The sample table shows 250,000 or so clones, and around 88% are seen once. Together, the top ten hold around 2.5% of the sample.

The sequenced material came from PBMCs or T cells enriched from blood (not recorded which). The rearranged chain carries TRBV19 and TRBJ1-4, with TRBD1 matching 10 junction bases. The sequence came from a woman between 40 and 55 years old with acute COVID-19. In nucleotide form, the sequence is TGTGCCAGTAGCAGACAGGGGGCGAATGAAAAACTGTTTTTT. Translated, this is CASSRQGANEKLFF.